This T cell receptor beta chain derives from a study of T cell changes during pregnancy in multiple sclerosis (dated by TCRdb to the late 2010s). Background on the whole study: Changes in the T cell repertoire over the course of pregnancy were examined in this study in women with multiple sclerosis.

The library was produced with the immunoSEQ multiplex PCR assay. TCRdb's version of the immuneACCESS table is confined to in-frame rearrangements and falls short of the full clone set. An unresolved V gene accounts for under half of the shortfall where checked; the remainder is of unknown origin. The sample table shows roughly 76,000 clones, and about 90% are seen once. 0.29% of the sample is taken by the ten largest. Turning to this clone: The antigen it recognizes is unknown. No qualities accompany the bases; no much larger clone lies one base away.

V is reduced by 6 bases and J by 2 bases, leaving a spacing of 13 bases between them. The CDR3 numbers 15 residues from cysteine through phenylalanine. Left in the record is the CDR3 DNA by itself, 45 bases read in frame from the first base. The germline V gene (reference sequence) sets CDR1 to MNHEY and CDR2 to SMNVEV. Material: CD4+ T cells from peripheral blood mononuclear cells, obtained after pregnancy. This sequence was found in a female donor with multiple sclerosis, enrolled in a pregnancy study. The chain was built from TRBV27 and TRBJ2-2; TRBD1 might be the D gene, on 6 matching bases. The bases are TGTGCCAGCAGCCTTACAGGGTCCAACACCGGGGAGCTGTTTTTT. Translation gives CASSLTGSNTGELFF.